The subject of this entry is one TCR beta chain. The authors reverse transcribed roughly 0.5 to 1 ug RNA with random hexamers. TCRdb redid the calling of the immunoSEQ multiplex PCR reads with MiXCR, one entry per CDR3 protein. The sample records 150,000 to 200,000 distinct CDR3 sequences, around 95% being singletons. The data originate from a study of CD8 T cells in Susac syndrome. The sequenced sample was CD8+ T cells from PBMCs. The receptor was derived from a human donor with Susac syndrome.

The CDR3 DNA reads TGTGCCAGCAGTAAGGGGAGTAGCCTCTATGGCTACACCTTC. Amino acid sequence: CASSKGSSLYGYTF. The rearrangement links TRBV6-5 to TRBJ1-2; perhaps TRBD1 as D (5 bases). This CDR3 is 14 amino acids long. Germline assignment: CDR1 MNHEY and CDR2 SVGAGI. Between the trimmed V and J ends, which lost 5 bases and 4 bases, there was a span of 14 bases.